Listed below are T cell receptor beta chains from one sample, sequenced in a study of metastatic and nonmetastatic thyroid tumors. TCRdb used MiXCR to call clones anew from the PCR reads. The top ten hold approximately 4.8% of the sample, which has about 33,000 clones, around 15% seen once. Material: blood. All receptors derive from a female donor with papillary thyroid cancer or a benign thyroid nodule (not recorded which). Some clones in this sample may be carry-over from other donors' samples. The CDR3 runs from the conserved cysteine through the conserved F or W. The order of the fields is V gene, CDR3 length, J gene, clone size, D gene, CDR3 DNA, CDR3 protein. The D gene is left open where the match is weak. Size tells how often a clone was seen, or its class if it is expanded.

>TRBV5-4|15|TRBJ2-1|many|.
TGTGCCAGCAACCCGGACGGGAGCTCCTACAATGAGCAGTTCTTC
CASNPDGSSYNEQFF
>TRBV20-1|15|TRBJ2-1|many|TRBD1
TGCAGTCGGCCGGGGACAGGAATCTCCTACAATGAGCAGTTCTTC
CSRPGTGISYNEQFF
>TRBV7-8|15|TRBJ1-1|many|TRBD1
TGTGCCAGCAGCGCATCGCAGGGGGCGAACACTGAAGCTTTCTTT
CASSASQGANTEAFF
>TRBV3-1|14|TRBJ2-5|many|.
TGTGCCAGCAGCCAACACAGGGTCGGGGAGACCCAGTACTTC
CASSQHRVGETQYF
>TRBV28|15|TRBJ1-5|many|TRBD1
TGTGCCAGCAGTTGGGACAGGGGGCGAGATCAGCCCCAGCATTTT
CASSWDRGRDQPQHF
>TRBV29-1|13|TRBJ2-5|many|.
TGCAGCGTTCGGCAGGCGCTTCGAGAGACCCAGTACTTC
CSVRQALRETQYF
>TRBV12-5|16|TRBJ2-1|many|.
TGTGCTAGTGGTTTGGTCCGGGACTTCTCCTACAATGAGCAGTTCTTC
CASGLVRDFSYNEQFF
>TRBV14|15|TRBJ1-2|many|.
TGTGCCAGCAGCCAAGATTTCGGCGGCTACTATGGCTACACCTTC
CASSQDFGGYYGYTF
>TRBV12-3/TRBV12-4|17|TRBJ2-3|few|TRBD2
TGTGCCAGCAGTTTACTGACTAGCGGGAGCTTCGCAGATACGCAGTATTTT
CASSLLTSGSFADTQYF
>TRBV11-2|15|TRBJ1-2|many|.
TGTGCCAGCAGCCCTAGACAAGTAGCTAACTATGGCTACACCTTC
CASSPRQVANYGYTF